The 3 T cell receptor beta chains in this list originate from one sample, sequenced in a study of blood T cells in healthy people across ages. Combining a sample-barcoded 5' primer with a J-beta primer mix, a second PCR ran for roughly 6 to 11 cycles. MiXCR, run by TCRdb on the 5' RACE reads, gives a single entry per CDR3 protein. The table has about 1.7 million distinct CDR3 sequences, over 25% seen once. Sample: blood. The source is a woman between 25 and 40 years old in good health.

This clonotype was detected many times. CDR3 nucleotides: TGCAGTGCTAGTAGGGGAAGGGCCAATCAGCCCCAGCATTTT. It codes for CSASRGRANQPQHF. This chain joins TRBV20-1 and TRBJ1-5, with a weak D call TRBD1 (5 bases). V was shortened by 3 bases and J by 3 bases, with 12 bases between the two germline ends. The CDR3 runs 14 residues. Looked up from germline, CDR1 is DFQATT and CDR2 is SNEGSKA (reference sequence).

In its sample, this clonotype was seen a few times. CDR3 protein: CASSAILAGEETQYF. The CDR3 DNA reads as TGCGCCAGCAGCGCCATACTAGCGGGGGAAGAGACCCAGTACTTC. The J gene is TRBJ2-5, the V gene TRBV5-1, with TRBD2 matching over 11 bases. Losses at the gene ends were 4 bases for V and 3 bases for J; bases not matched to a gene: 5. Germline V CDR1 and CDR2: SGHRS, YFSETQ. The CDR3 has 15 amino acids.

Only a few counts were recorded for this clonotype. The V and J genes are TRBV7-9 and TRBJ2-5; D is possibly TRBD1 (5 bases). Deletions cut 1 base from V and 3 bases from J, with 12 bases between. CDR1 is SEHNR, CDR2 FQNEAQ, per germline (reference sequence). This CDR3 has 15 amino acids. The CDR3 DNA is TGTGCCAGCAGCTTAGTCGGTCCAGGGAAAGAGACCCAGTACTTC. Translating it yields CASSLVGPGKETQYF.